Listed below are T cell receptor beta chains from one sample, sequenced in a study of cytotoxic CD8 clonotypes in ibrutinib-treated CLL. The data were produced by immunoSEQ multiplex PCR, yet TCRdb's version contains in-frame clones alone and is incomplete. The sample lists just over 200,000 clones; more than 65% were seen once. The sample consisted of PBMCs, taken after 12 months of ibrutinib treatment. Receptors were obtained from a human donor with chronic lymphocytic leukemia. CDR3s include the opening cysteine and the closing phenylalanine or tryptophan. Each record gives: clone size, D gene, V gene, J gene, CDR3 protein, CDR3 DNA. D genes are given only for firm matches. Not all rows give a size; the values are once, few, many and, for expanded clones, a class.

NA	NA	TRBV15	TRBJ2-1	CATSRGAEEQFF	TGTGCCACCAGCAGAGGGGCGGAGGAGCAGTTCTTC
NA	NA	TRBV29-1	TRBJ2-2	CSGARGFPGELFF	TGCAGCGGGGCCAGAGGATTCCCCGGGGAGCTGTTTTTT
once	NA	TRBV27	TRBJ2-1	CASSSVEGLLNEQFF	TGTGCCAGCAGTTCGGTGGAGGGCCTTTTAAATGAGCAGTTCTTC
NA	NA	TRBV5-5	TRBJ1-5	CASSLDRVVYQPQHF	TGTGCCAGCAGCTTGGACAGGGTGGTCTACCAGCCCCAGCATTTT
few	NA	TRBV6-1	TRBJ1-5	CATVGLYNQPQHF	TGTGCCACCGTGGGACTTTACAATCAGCCCCAGCATTTT
NA	NA	TRBV7-2	TRBJ2-2	CASIPVLAPANTGELFF	TGTGCCAGCATTCCGGTGCTAGCGCCCGCAAACACCGGGGAGCTGTTTTTT
NA	TRBD2	TRBV11-2	TRBJ2-7	CATEAGGPSREQYF	TGTGCCACCGAAGCGGGGGGGCCATCCCGCGAGCAGTACTTC
few	NA	TRBV7-3	TRBJ2-7	CASSPRSGAQREQYF	TGTGCCAGCAGCCCCCGGAGCGGAGCTCAGCGGGAGCAGTACTTC
NA	NA	TRBV6-6	TRBJ1-5	CASSYGFGGGSQPQHF	TGTGCCAGCAGTTACGGGTTCGGGGGGGGAAGTCAGCCCCAGCATTTT
few	NA	TRBV29-1	TRBJ1-3	CSVSYGGSGNTIYF	TGCAGCGTATCATACGGCGGGTCTGGAAACACCATATATTTT
few	TRBD1	TRBV9	TRBJ2-7	CASSRTGSGEQYF	TGTGCCAGCAGCAGGACAGGGTCAGGCGAGCAGTACTTC
NA	NA	TRBV5-1	TRBJ2-5	CASRITSQETQYF	TGCGCCAGCAGAATCACCTCCCAAGAGACCCAGTACTTC
NA	TRBD1	TRBV6-6	TRBJ1-2	CASSPTRGRIFGYTF	TGTGCCAGCAGTCCGACCAGGGGGCGGATTTTTGGCTACACCTTC
once	NA	TRBV28	TRBJ1-2	CASNQVFSNYGYTF	TGTGCCAGCAATCAGGTTTTCTCTAACTATGGCTACACCTTC
NA	TRBD1	TRBV19	TRBJ2-2	CASSRGTVNTGELFF	TGTGCCAGTAGTAGGGGGACAGTGAACACCGGGGAGCTGTTTTTT
NA	TRBD1	TRBV7-2	TRBJ2-6	CASRLQGSGANVLTF	TGTGCCAGCAGGTTACAGGGGTCTGGGGCCAACGTCCTGACTTTC
NA	TRBD1	TRBV11-3	TRBJ2-1	CASSLDRGPSSSYNEQFF	TGTGCCAGCAGCTTGGACAGGGGGCCATCTAGCTCCTACAATGAGCAGTTCTTC
NA	NA	TRBV14	TRBJ2-7	CASSQDPGYEQYF	TGTGCCAGCAGCCAAGATCCAGGCTACGAGCAGTACTTC
once	NA	TRBV29-1	TRBJ2-7	CSVGQVGYEQYF	TGCAGCGTTGGTCAGGTCGGCTACGAGCAGTACTTC
NA	TRBD2	TRBV19	TRBJ2-3	CASSTTSQTTDTQYF	TGTGCCAGTAGTACGACTAGCCAAACTACAGATACGCAGTATTTT
NA	NA	TRBV28	TRBJ2-1	CASSLSARSNEQFF	TGTGCCAGCAGTTTATCGGCGAGGAGCAATGAGCAGTTCTTC
NA	NA	TRBV7-2	TRBJ1-4	CASSLGVPIREKLFF	TGTGCCAGCAGCTTAGGGGTCCCCATCCGGGAAAAACTGTTTTTT
NA	TRBD1	TRBV5-1	TRBJ1-3	CASSWGTGEGGNTIYF	TGCGCCAGCAGCTGGGGGACAGGGGAAGGAGGAAACACCATATATTTT
few	TRBD1	TRBV7-3	TRBJ1-1	CASSLDRGNTEAFF	TGTGCCAGCAGCTTAGACAGGGGGAACACTGAAGCTTTCTTT
NA	NA	TRBV7-8	TRBJ1-2	CASSLRGHYGYTF	TGTGCCAGCAGCTTAAGGGGACACTATGGCTACACCTTC
few	TRBD1	TRBV7-2	TRBJ1-2	CASSQWDRNYGYTF	TGTGCCAGCAGCCAATGGGACAGAAACTATGGCTACACCTTC
NA	NA	TRBV5-1	TRBJ2-7	CASSLALAGVDDEQYF	TGCGCCAGCAGCTTGGCCCTTGCAGGGGTAGACGACGAGCAGTACTTC
many	TRBD2	TRBV4-1	TRBJ2-7	CASSPGLAGGYEQYF	TGCGCCAGCAGCCCGGGACTAGCGGGAGGTTACGAGCAGTACTTC
NA	NA	TRBV6-1	TRBJ1-1	CASSGGRTEAFF	TGTGCCAGCAGTGGGGGGAGGACTGAAGCTTTCTTT
NA	NA	TRBV7-9	TRBJ1-5	CASSLAGGRSNQPQHF	TGTGCCAGCAGCTTAGCCGGGGGGCGTAGCAATCAGCCCCAGCATTTT
once	TRBD1	TRBV2	TRBJ1-5	CASTRQGISNQPQHF	TGTGCCAGCACTAGACAGGGAATTAGCAATCAGCCCCAGCATTTT
few	TRBD1	TRBV5-4	TRBJ2-3	CASSRGTGGADTQYF	TGTGCCAGCAGCCGTGGGACAGGGGGCGCGGATACGCAGTATTTT
NA	NA	TRBV28	TRBJ2-5	CATRGIQETQYF	TGTGCCACCCGAGGGATCCAAGAGACCCAGTACTTC
NA	NA	TRBV4-3	TRBJ2-5	CASSPRDAEQETQYF	TGCGCCAGCAGCCCCCGGGACGCAGAACAAGAGACCCAGTACTTC
NA	NA	TRBV11-2	TRBJ2-7	CASSLGLHPTYEQYF	TGTGCCAGCAGCTTAGGTCTCCACCCCACCTACGAGCAGTACTTC
NA	NA	TRBV5-8	TRBJ2-7	CASSLGGLDYEQYF	TGTGCCAGCAGCTTGGGGGGCCTAGACTACGAGCAGTACTTC
few	TRBD1	TRBV5-1	TRBJ1-1	CASSLGGTGVNTEAFF	TGCGCCAGCAGCTTGGGCGGGACAGGGGTGAACACTGAAGCTTTCTTT
NA	NA	TRBV6-5	TRBJ1-3	CASSSGNSGNTIYF	TGTGCCAGCAGTTCCGGAAACTCTGGAAACACCATATATTTT
NA	NA	TRBV28	TRBJ1-5	CASSLNPRNQPQHF	TGTGCCAGCAGTTTGAACCCTCGCAATCAGCCCCAGCATTTT
few	NA	TRBV7-9	TRBJ1-6	CASSLRGNSPLHF	TGTGCCAGCAGCTTACGGGGGAATTCACCCCTCCACTTT